A selection of T cell receptor beta chains follows, all from one sample in a study of blood T cell repertoires in COVID-19. TCRdb keeps only in-frame clones here, not all; method: immunoSEQ multiplex PCR. The sample consists of hundreds of thousands of clones, about 82% of them appearing once. The sequencing sample was made of peripheral blood. The receptor source for this set is a woman of 80 years or more with COVID-19, enrolled during active disease. The CDR3 runs from the conserved cysteine through the conserved F or W. A D gene is named only where the DNA matches it firmly. Part of the rows lack a size; the others show once, few, many or a class for expanded clones.

D | size | J | V | CDR3 | DNA
. | . | TRBJ2-1 | TRBV5-1 | CASSSGQSFNEQFF | TGCGCCAGCAGCTCGGGACAATCTTTCAATGAGCAGTTCTTC
TRBD1 | . | TRBJ1-5 | TRBV19 | CASSIGDRDNQPQHF | TGTGCCAGTAGTATAGGGGACAGGGACAATCAGCCCCAGCATTTT
TRBD1 | . | TRBJ1-4 | TRBV6-5 | CASSYSTGSGEKLFF | TGTGCCAGCAGTTACTCGACAGGGTCGGGTGAAAAACTGTTTTTT
TRBD2 | . | TRBJ2-5 | TRBV24-1 | CATKGLAGGHGETQYF | TGTGCCACCAAGGGACTAGCGGGGGGGCACGGGGAGACCCAGTACTTC
. | . | TRBJ2-1 | TRBV5-1 | CASSLANEGNEQFF | TGCGCCAGCAGCTTGGCCAATGAGGGCAATGAGCAGTTCTTC
. | . | TRBJ1-1 | TRBV5-1 | CASSLGRGQMNTEAFF | TGCGCCAGCAGCTTGGGTAGGGGCCAGATGAACACTGAAGCTTTCTTT
TRBD1 | once | TRBJ2-5 | TRBV30 | CAWSSGTGAETQYF | TGTGCCTGGAGTTCCGGGACAGGGGCAGAGACCCAGTACTTC
. | . | TRBJ2-7 | TRBV27 | CASSSIAGAYEQYF | TGTGCCAGCAGTTCTATCGCAGGGGCCTACGAGCAGTACTTC
TRBD2 | . | TRBJ2-2 | TRBV7-2 | CASSLTSGGAATGELFF | TGTGCCAGCAGCTTAACTAGCGGGGGGGCTGCCACCGGGGAGCTGTTTTTT
. | . | TRBJ1-5 | TRBV12-3/TRBV12-4 | CASRREIGQPQHF | TGTGCCAGCAGGAGGGAAATTGGTCAGCCCCAGCATTTT
. | . | TRBJ1-6 | TRBV7-9 | CASSSGQGGYSPLHF | TGTGCCAGCAGTTCCGGGCAGGGTGGTTATTCACCCCTCCACTTT
TRBD1 | . | TRBJ1-5 | TRBV19 | CASSGQGANNQPQHF | TGTGCCAGTAGCGGACAGGGGGCAAACAATCAGCCCCAGCATTTT
. | once | TRBJ1-2 | TRBV6-5 | CASSTAPGNYGYTF | TGTGCCAGCAGTACCGCCCCGGGGAACTATGGCTACACCTTC